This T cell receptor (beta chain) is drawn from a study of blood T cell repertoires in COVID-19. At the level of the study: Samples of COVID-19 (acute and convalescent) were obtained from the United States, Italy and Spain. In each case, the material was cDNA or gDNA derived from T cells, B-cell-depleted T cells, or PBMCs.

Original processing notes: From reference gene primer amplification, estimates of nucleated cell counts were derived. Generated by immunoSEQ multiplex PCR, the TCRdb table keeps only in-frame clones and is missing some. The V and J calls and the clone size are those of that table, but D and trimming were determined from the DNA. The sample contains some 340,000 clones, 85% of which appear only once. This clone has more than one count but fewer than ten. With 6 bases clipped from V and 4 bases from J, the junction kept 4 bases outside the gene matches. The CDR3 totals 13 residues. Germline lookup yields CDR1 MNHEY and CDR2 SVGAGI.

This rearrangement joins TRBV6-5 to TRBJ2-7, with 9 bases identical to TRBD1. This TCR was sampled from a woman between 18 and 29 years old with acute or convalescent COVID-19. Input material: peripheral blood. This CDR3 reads CASRPGQGYEQYF. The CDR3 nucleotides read TGTGCCAGCAGGCCGGGACAGGGTTACGAGCAGTACTTC.